This paragraph covers one TCR beta chain sequence. Its antigen is currently unknown. Clones were sequenced by immunoSEQ multiplex PCR, and TCRdb holds only the in-frame ones, with some missing. This table has 100,000 to 130,000 clones, 90% appearing once. From germline, CDR1 is ENHRY and CDR2 SYGVKD. Trimming removed 6 bases from V and 1 base from J; junction bases left unmatched: 10. The CDR3 covers 17 residues. The data belong to a study of Tregs in tolerant kidney transplant recipients. Study-wide results and caveats: Nucleotide sequences could not be compared across some patients' samples due to primer changes.

The rearrangement joins TRBV10-3 to TRBJ2-3, with 10 bases identical to TRBD1. The starting material was CD4+ T cells from blood, obtained before the transplant. This receptor was obtained from a human donor who received a combined kidney and bone marrow transplant. The DNA for the CDR3 is TGTGCCATCAGAACCGGGACAGGGGTTGAAGGCACAGATACGCAGTATTTT. This translates into CAIRTGTGVEGTDTQYF.